This is a list of T cell receptor beta chains from one sample in a study of T cell responses to AZD1222 COVID-19 vaccine. Method: immunoSEQ multiplex PCR; TCRdb's copy keeps in-frame clones and lacks some. This table has roughly 120,000 clones, roughly 84% appearing once. This specimen consisted of peripheral blood, obtained on day 0 of AZD1222 vaccination. The receptors shown here come from an adult in good health. The CDR3 runs from the conserved cysteine through the conserved F or W. Fields, in order: J gene, V gene, CDR3 protein.

J: TRBJ2-7
V: TRBV18
CDR3: CASSPPSSRGREQYF

J: TRBJ2-5
V: TRBV24-1
CDR3: CATSDPAGVETQYF

J: TRBJ1-2
V: TRBV10-3
CDR3: CAISESGEGYGYTF

J: TRBJ2-3
V: TRBV2
CDR3: CASSSPGTSADTQYF

J: TRBJ2-3
V: TRBV27
CDR3: CASSPKTNRRSTDTQYF

J: TRBJ2-6
V: TRBV27
CDR3: CASSLALHSGANVLTF

J: TRBJ2-2
V: TRBV3-1/TRBV3-2
CDR3: CASSWGSPGAGELFF

J: TRBJ1-2
V: TRBV20-1
CDR3: CSAPGYGGYTF

J: TRBJ1-2
V: TRBV30
CDR3: CAWSVRGGYTF

J: TRBJ1-5
V: TRBV19
CDR3: CASSYRFGELSNQPQHF

J: TRBJ2-7
V: TRBV2
CDR3: CASSGVGVAYEQYF

J: TRBJ2-2
V: TRBV19
CDR3: CASSIWGPGTGELFF

J: TRBJ2-3
V: TRBV28
CDR3: CASSQPPGLATDTQYF

J: TRBJ1-1
V: TRBV25-1
CDR3: CASSEWGKNTEAFF

J: TRBJ1-4
V: TRBV29-1
CDR3: CSVSAGAEKLFF

J: TRBJ2-5
V: TRBV11-2
CDR3: CASSDPLGGGHQETQYF

J: TRBJ1-1
V: TRBV6-5
CDR3: CASSYFQGMNTEAFF

J: TRBJ1-2
V: TRBV9
CDR3: CASSVSSISRYGYTF

J: TRBJ1-1
V: TRBV7-3
CDR3: CASRRDRGQNTEAFF

J: TRBJ2-7
V: TRBV29-1
CDR3: CSAEGYEQYF

J: TRBJ2-3
V: TRBV5-5
CDR3: CASSSETSSGRPDTQYF

J: TRBJ1-2
V: TRBV20-1
CDR3: CSAEDYGYTF

J: TRBJ2-7
V: TRBV20-1
CDR3: CSASVQRGQYF

J: TRBJ2-2
V: TRBV29-1
CDR3: CSVVFQGSLFF

J: TRBJ2-3
V: TRBV10-3
CDR3: CAISEPGQAPGTQYF

J: TRBJ1-4
V: TRBV5-6
CDR3: CASSLLGDKDNEKLFF

J: TRBJ1-1
V: TRBV9
CDR3: CASTPRGGKTEAFF

J: TRBJ1-6
V: TRBV3-1/TRBV3-2
CDR3: CASSQGQGYNSPLHF

J: TRBJ1-6
V: TRBV2
CDR3: CASSVGQGYNSPLHF

J: TRBJ1-1
V: TRBV3-1/TRBV3-2
CDR3: CASSPGQVGSAFF

J: TRBJ2-7
V: TRBV7-3
CDR3: CASSLRAGDNLYF

J: TRBJ1-3
V: TRBV10-1
CDR3: CVSSESSRNTIYF

J: TRBJ2-7
V: TRBV7-2
CDR3: CASSSRDGTYEQYF

J: TRBJ2-2
V: TRBV4-1
CDR3: CASSQGLMTGGLLTGELFF

J: TRBJ2-7
V: TRBV5-4
CDR3: CASSRTSGEQYF

J: TRBJ1-1
V: TRBV27
CDR3: CASRVQGAHTEAFF

J: TRBJ2-7
V: TRBV18
CDR3: CASSPERGSYEQYF

J: TRBJ2-3
V: TRBV7-6
CDR3: CASSKGGLGTDTQYF

J: TRBJ2-2
V: TRBV2
CDR3: CASRGQMNTGELFF

J: TRBJ1-4
V: TRBV20-1
CDR3: CSAWDREKLFF

J: TRBJ1-2
V: TRBV23-1
CDR3: CASTTGASDLANYGYTF

J: TRBJ1-4
V: TRBV6-5
CDR3: CASSYSPGADEKLFF

J: TRBJ2-2
V: TRBV11-2
CDR3: CASSYGGTFTGELFF

J: TRBJ1-2
V: TRBV28
CDR3: CASSGGTGPFNYGYTF

J: TRBJ1-1
V: TRBV24-1
CDR3: CATSDWRGGAEAFF

J: TRBJ1-5
V: TRBV7-2
CDR3: CASRDSGAQPQHF

J: TRBJ2-7
V: TRBV12-3/TRBV12-4
CDR3: CASRGTRSYEQYF

J: TRBJ2-7
V: TRBV27
CDR3: CASSVGVGPYEQYF

J: TRBJ2-7
V: TRBV24-1
CDR3: CATSDLGQPYEQYF

J: TRBJ2-7
V: TRBV7-6
CDR3: CASSTRQGSSYEQYF

J: TRBJ2-1
V: TRBV3-1/TRBV3-2
CDR3: CASSQEAAGASEQFF

J: TRBJ2-3
V: TRBV7-3
CDR3: CASSNGGTQYF

J: TRBJ1-3
V: TRBV6-4
CDR3: CASSAPIRGRSGNTIYF